The 17 T cell receptor beta chains presented below share a single source sample, sequenced in a study of siplizumab effects on memory and regulatory T cells. Profiling relied on immunoSEQ multiplex PCR, and the TCRdb table lists in-frame clones only, not all of them. The repertoire holds 110,000 or so clones, with around 92% as singletons. What was sequenced was Tregs sorted from blood. The receptors were sampled from a human donor in good health.

The V call is TRBV2, the J call TRBJ2-7; 8 bases match TRBD2. The junction had 3 bases not matched to a gene; V was cut back by 6 bases and J by 2 bases. The germline V gene has CDR1 SNHLY and CDR2 FYNNEI. The CDR3 consists of 13 residues. The CDR3 is CASRRGLAYEQYF. The CDR3 DNA reads TGTGCCAGCAGGAGGGGACTAGCCTACGAGCAGTACTTC.

V usage is TRBV4-1 and J usage is TRBJ2-7; TRBD1 aligns across 8 bases. After removal of 6 bases from V and 2 bases from J, the junction contained 3 bases not matched to a gene. The CDR3 spans 13 residues. Germline values: CDR1 MGHRA, CDR2 YSYEKL. CDR3 sequence: CASRKTGAYEQYF. The CDR3 DNA is TGCGCCAGCAGAAAGACAGGGGCCTACGAGCAGTACTTC.

For this clone: Other DNA sequences of this sample code for an identical CDR3. The chain couples TRBV18 to TRBJ1-5; D is ambiguous. The CDR3 is 14 amino acids. The V gene lost 1 base and the J gene lost 3 bases, with 7 bases spanning the gap. CDR1 KGHSH and CDR2 LQKENI come from the germline V gene. Here the CDR3 reads CASSPQGANQPQHF. For the CDR3, the DNA is TGTGCCAGCTCACCACAGGGCGCCAATCAGCCCCAGCATTTT.

The rearrangement links TRBV5-6 to TRBJ1-5, with TRBD1 identical over 7 bases. This CDR3 is built from 16 residues. Germline V gives CDR1 SGHDT, CDR2 YYEEEE. The V and J ends lost 4 bases and 4 bases, in that order; junction bases with no gene match: 11. CDR3 sequence reads: CASSALRDSTNQPQHF. CDR3 DNA: TGTGCCAGCAGCGCACTCCGGGACAGTACTAATCAGCCCCAGCATTTT.

In its sample, this clone was seen once. CDR3 DNA: TGCGCCAGCAGCGATCGACAGGGGGCCTCTGAAGCTTTCTTT. This gives the protein CASSDRQGASEAFF. The genes are TRBV5-1 and TRBJ1-1, with 10 bases fitting TRBD1. Germline CDR1 SGHRS, CDR2 YFSETQ. The J segment lost 6 bases and the V segment lost 4 bases, leaving 6 bases of the junction unmatched. This CDR3 has 14 amino acids.

V gene TRBV10-1 combines with J gene TRBJ2-1; TRBD2 matches 7 bases. J was trimmed by 5 bases and V by 3 bases; bases with no gene match: 7. The CDR3 is 15 residues long. Germline CDR1 and CDR2: WNHNN and SYGVQD (reference sequence). The chain's CDR3 is CASSESSSGHNEQFF. The CDR3 DNA reads as TGCGCCAGCAGTGAATCGTCTAGCGGACACAATGAGCAGTTCTTC.

The chain is built from TRBV6-5 and TRBJ1-2, with D uncertain. The CDR3 consists of 15 residues. Trimming cost V 5 bases and J 7 bases, with 20 bases left between them. Germline V CDR1 and CDR2: MNHEY, SVGAGI. In nucleotides, the CDR3 is TGTGCCAGCAGTCAGACCGGGCGCCCCGCTCCTGGCTACACCTTC. Translated, it gives CASSQTGRPAPGYTF.

The chain links TRBV11-3 to TRBJ2-1; no definite D call. The length of the CDR3 is 14 residues. The V end lost 5 bases, the J end lost 7 bases, and 15 bases lay between the germline ends. Germline V lookup: CDR1 SGHNT, CDR2 YENEEA. CDR3 sequence (DNA): TGTGCCAGCAGCCCATCCTCCACGAGTAATGAGCAGTTCTTC. Its protein product is CASSPSSTSNEQFF. The variable domain in full, completed from reference TRBV11-3 and TRBJ2-1, reads EAGVVQSPRYKIIEKKQPVAFWCNPISGHNTLYWYLQNLGQGPELLIRYENEEAVDDSQLPKDRFSAERLKGVDSTLKIQPAELGDSAVYLCASSPSSTSNEQFFGPGTRLTVL.

The V gene is TRBV10-3, the J gene TRBJ2-2; tentative D call: TRBD1 (6 bases). Germline values: CDR1 ENHRY, CDR2 SYGVKD. The length of the CDR3 is 15 residues. The V end was cut by 4 bases, the J end by 0 bases, with 9 bases between. CDR3 sequence (DNA): TGTGCCATCAGTGGGAGGACAGCGAACACCGGGGAGCTGTTTTTT. It translates to CAISGRTANTGELFF.

This chain links TRBV6-1 with TRBJ1-5, with no clear D. V was pared by 7 bases and J by 2 bases, with 9 bases between. The CDR3 consists of 13 residues. From germline, CDR1 is MNHNS and CDR2 SASEGT. DNA for the CDR3: TGTGCCAGCAATACCCCGGGCAATCAGCCCCAGCATTTT. Encoded protein: CASNTPGNQPQHF.

The V and J genes are TRBV2 and TRBJ2-1; D is tentatively TRBD1 or TRBD2 (5 bases each). Germline V gives CDR1 SNHLY, CDR2 FYNNEI. V lost 5 bases and J lost 1, with 15 bases in between. The CDR3 covers 16 residues. CDR3 protein: CASSPLRGLSYNEQFF. CDR3 DNA sequence: TGTGCCAGCAGTCCCTTGAGGGGATTGTCCTACAATGAGCAGTTCTTC.

The chain joins TRBV30 to TRBJ1-4; no clear D. CDR3 length equals 14 residues. CDR1 and CDR2 from the germline V gene are GTSNPN and SVGIG (reference sequence). V gave up 2 bases and J gave up 0 bases, with 7 bases separating them. Here the CDR3 reads CAWSMGPTNEKLFF. The CDR3 nucleotides read TGTGCCTGGAGTATGGGTCCAACTAATGAAAAACTGTTTTTT.

The chain couples TRBV19 to TRBJ2-7, with D perhaps matching TRBD1 (6 bases). The CDR3 covers 15 residues. Germline-derived CDR1 and CDR2 are LNHDA and SQIVND (reference sequence). With 3 bases removed from V and 2 bases from J, the gap between germline ends came to 14 bases. CDR3 in amino acids: CASSIRTEGPYEQYF. As DNA, the CDR3 is TGTGCCAGTAGTATTAGGACAGAAGGCCCCTACGAGCAGTACTTC. Supplemented by reference TRBV19 and TRBJ2-7, the full variable domain reads DGGITQSPKYLFRKEGQNVTLSCEQNLNHDAMYWYRQDPGQGLRLIYYSQIVNDFQKGDIAEGYSVSREKKESFPLTVTSAQKNPTAFYLCASSIRTEGPYEQYFGPGTRLTVT.

V usage is TRBV5-1 and J usage is TRBJ2-5, with D possibly matching TRBD1 (5 bases). Trimming removed 1 base at V and 4 bases at J, with 11 bases between. Germline V gene lookup returns CDR1 SGHRS and CDR2 YFSETQ. This CDR3 has 14 residues. CDR3 sequence (DNA): TGCGCCAGCAGCTTGAACGGACAAGCAGAGACCCAGTACTTC. Amino acid sequence: CASSLNGQAETQYF.

The chain is built from TRBV7-3 and TRBJ2-1; 9 bases match TRBD1. From germline, CDR1 is SGHTA and CDR2 FQGTGA. The CDR3 extends over 17 amino acids. The V gene end was trimmed by 5 bases and the J gene end by 4 bases; junction bases not matched to a gene: 12. CDR3 protein: CASSTQTGTGLYNEQFF. In DNA, the CDR3 is TGTGCCAGCAGCACGCAAACCGGGACAGGGTTGTACAATGAGCAGTTCTTC.

The V call is TRBV2, the J call TRBJ1-1; no definite D call. The V and J ends lost 1 base and 3 bases respectively, with 3 bases between them. The length of the CDR3 is 12 residues. Germline CDR1 SNHLY, CDR2 FYNNEI. CDR3 sequence reads: CASSEGDTEAFF. In DNA form, the CDR3 reads TGTGCCAGCAGTGAAGGGGACACTGAAGCTTTCTTT.

The rearrangement links TRBV15 to TRBJ2-3, with 7 bases that match TRBD2. V trimming: 4 bases; J trimming: 8 bases; junction bases outside the gene matches: 12. Germline CDR1 LNHNV, CDR2 YYDKDF (reference sequence). The CDR3 spans 15 residues. The CDR3: CATSTRDYNPGTQYF. CDR3 coding DNA: TGTGCCACCAGCACCCGGGACTACAACCCCGGTACGCAGTATTTT.